These T cell receptor beta chains were read from a single sample in a study of Graves' ophthalmopathy and Graves' hyperthyroidism. TCRdb recomputed calls from the multiplex PCR reads with MiXCR, one row per CDR3 protein. There are some 25,000 distinct CDR3 sequences in the sample; almost 50% occur only once, and around 6.2% lies in the top ten. The sample was peripheral blood. The receptors shown here come from an adult woman with stable Graves' hyperthyroidism. Each CDR3 is given with its conserved first and last residue. A D gene is named only where the DNA matches it firmly. Size is stated for part of the rows, as once, few or many counts, or as a class when the clone is expanded.

j_call clone_size d_call v_call cdr3_nt cdr3_aa
TRBJ1-5 medium-sized NA TRBV7-9 TGTGCCAGCAGCTTAGAGGGGTATAGCAATCAGCCCCAGCATTTT CASSLEGYSNQPQHF
TRBJ1-5 once NA TRBV4-1 TGCGCCAGTAGCCAACCATCCTCGGGACACATGGTGGCCCGGCATTTT CASSQPSSGHMVARHF
TRBJ1-6 NA NA TRBV2 TGTGCCAGCAGCGAGGGCATTAGCACCAATTCACCCCTCCACTTT CASSEGISTNSPLHF
TRBJ1-1 medium-sized NA TRBV29-1 TGCAGCGTTGACCGGGGAACTGAAGCTTTCTTT CSVDRGTEAFF
TRBJ1-5 NA NA TRBV6-6 TGTGCCAGTTCGAAGGCAGGGGATCAGCCCCAGCATTTT CASSKAGDQPQHF
TRBJ2-7 many TRBD2 TRBV5-8 TGTGCCAGCAGCCCACTAGCGGGAGGTACCTACGAGCAGTACTTC CASSPLAGGTYEQYF
TRBJ1-1 NA NA TRBV19 TGTGCCAGTAGTGTGAATTCGGCAGGGAGGGCCTTCTTT CASSVNSAGRAFF
TRBJ2-7 NA NA TRBV7-2 TGTGCCAGCAGCACGCGACTAGACCAATTATCTGGGGCCTACGAGCAGTACTTC CASSTRLDQLSGAYEQYF
TRBJ2-3 NA TRBD1 TRBV29-1 TGCAGCGTAGAGAACCACAGGGGGCTAGATACGCAGTATTTT CSVENHRGLDTQYF
TRBJ2-7 NA NA TRBV5-5 TGTGCCAGCAGCTTGGGGGACCCTGCCTACGAGCAGTACTTC CASSLGDPAYEQYF
TRBJ1-5 NA TRBD1 TRBV20-1 TGCAGTGCTAGAATACAGGGGCAGCCCCAGCATTTT CSARIQGQPQHF
TRBJ2-7 NA NA TRBV2 TGTGCCAGCAATGAAGGAGCGGGTTCGGGCGAGCAGTACTTC CASNEGAGSGEQYF
TRBJ1-4 many NA TRBV19 TGTGCCGCGACTGGGGCGGGAGGTAATGAAAAACTGTTTTTT CAATGAGGNEKLFF
TRBJ1-6 NA TRBD1 TRBV25-1 TGTGCCAGCAGTGATCCAGCCGGGACAGGGAATTCACCCCTCCACTTT CASSDPAGTGNSPLHF
TRBJ2-2 few TRBD2 TRBV19 TGTGCCAGTAGTATCTCCGGGACAGGACTAGCGGGAACCGGGGAGCTGTTTTTT CASSISGTGLAGTGELFF
TRBJ2-1 many NA TRBV30 TGTGCCTGGAACCAAGCGAGCCTGCGGGATGAGCAGTTCTTC CAWNQASLRDEQFF
TRBJ2-7 many TRBD2 TRBV4-1 TGCGCCAGCAGCCAGACCGGGACTAGTTACGAGCAGTACTTC CASSQTGTSYEQYF
TRBJ2-3 few TRBD2 TRBV18 TGTGCCAGCTCAGACACTAGCGGGGGCTCAGATACGCAATATTTT CASSDTSGGSDTQYF
TRBJ1-1 few TRBD1 TRBV7-9 TGTGCCAGCATCCGAGGACAGGGCACTGAAGCTTTCTTT CASIRGQGTEAFF
TRBJ2-3 medium-sized TRBD2 TRBV20-1 TGCAGTGCTAGTCTAACTAGCGAGACTAGCACAGATACGCAGTATTTT CSASLTSETSTDTQYF
TRBJ2-1 NA NA TRBV20-1 TGCAGTGCCCGTACCCCTAGTCGTGAGCAGTTCTTC CSARTPSREQFF
TRBJ2-1 NA TRBD2 TRBV14 TGTGCCAGCAGCCAAGATGCGGGAGTCAATGAGCAGTTCTTC CASSQDAGVNEQFF
TRBJ1-5 many NA TRBV12-3/TRBV12-4 TGTGCCAGCAGCGACGACAGCGACAATCAGCCCCAGCATTTT CASSDDSDNQPQHF
TRBJ2-1 many TRBD2 TRBV6-1 TGTGCCAGCAGTGACCGAGCGGGAGTCCCCTACAATGAGCAGTTCTTC CASSDRAGVPYNEQFF
TRBJ1-5 medium-sized NA TRBV2 TGTGCCAGCAGTGAGGGGGCCGAACAGCCCCAGCATTTT CASSEGAEQPQHF
TRBJ2-7 NA NA TRBV20-1 TGCAGTGCTACAACAGGGGAGGGAGTCCCCTACGAGCAGTACTTC CSATTGEGVPYEQYF
TRBJ2-1 once TRBD2 TRBV7-9 TGTGCCAGCAGTTTAGTAGCGGGACTGAATGAGCAGTTCTTC CASSLVAGLNEQFF
TRBJ1-4 many TRBD1 TRBV5-8 TGTGCCAGCAGCTTGAACGGACAGGGATCTAATGAAAAACTGTTTTTT CASSLNGQGSNEKLFF
TRBJ2-5 many TRBD2 TRBV5-1 TGCGCCAGCAGCTTTGCTAGCGGGAGGGAGACCCAGTACTTC CASSFASGRETQYF